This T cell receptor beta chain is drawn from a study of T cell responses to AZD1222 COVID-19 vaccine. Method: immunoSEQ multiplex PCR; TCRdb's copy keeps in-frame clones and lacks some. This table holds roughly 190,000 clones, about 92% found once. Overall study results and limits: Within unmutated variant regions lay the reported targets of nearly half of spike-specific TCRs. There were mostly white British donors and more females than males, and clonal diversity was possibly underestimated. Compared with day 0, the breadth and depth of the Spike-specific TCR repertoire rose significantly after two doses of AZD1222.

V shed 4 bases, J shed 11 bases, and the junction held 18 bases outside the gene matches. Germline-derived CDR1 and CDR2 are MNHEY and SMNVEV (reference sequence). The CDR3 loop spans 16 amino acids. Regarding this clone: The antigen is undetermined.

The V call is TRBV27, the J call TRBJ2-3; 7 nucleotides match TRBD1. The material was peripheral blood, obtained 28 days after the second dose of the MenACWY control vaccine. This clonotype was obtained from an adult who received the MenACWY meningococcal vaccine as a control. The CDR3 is CASSSPGTDIDLRQYF. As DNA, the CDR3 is TGTGCCAGCAGTTCTCCCGGGACAGATATTGACCTACGGCAGTATTTT.